This is a list of T cell receptor beta chains from one sample in a study of metastatic and nonmetastatic thyroid tumors. TCRdb used MiXCR to call clones anew from the PCR reads. This sample has over 11,000 clones; approximately 31% occur once, and the top ten carry about 21%. Sequencing was carried out using tumor tissue. These receptors came from a female donor with papillary thyroid cancer or a benign thyroid nodule (not recorded which). Some clones in this sample may be carry-over from other donors' samples. Both conserved end residues are part of each CDR3. The D gene is left open where the match is weak. Where a row states a size, it is once, few, many or the class of an expanded clone; other rows omit it.

- many TRBJ2-3 TRBV20-1 CSARSSLLRTDTQYF TGCAGTGCTAGATCTTCGTTACTTCGCACAGATACGCAGTATTTT
- medium-sized TRBJ1-2 TRBV7-2 CASSSGGYRGAGYTF TGTGCCAGCAGCTCCGGCGGGTATAGGGGGGCCGGCTACACCTTC
TRBD1 medium-sized TRBJ2-7 TRBV6-1 CASVSRTGGNEQYF TGTGCCAGCGTAAGTCGGACAGGGGGTAACGAGCAGTACTTC
TRBD2 few TRBJ2-5 TRBV2 CASSRSGGLGETQYF TGTGCCAGCAGTCGAAGCGGGGGGTTGGGGGAGACCCAGTACTTC
- few TRBJ2-7 TRBV6-2/TRBV6-3 CASRLDILTYEQYF TGTGCCAGCAGACTAGACATCCTCACCTACGAGCAGTACTTC
TRBD2 - TRBJ2-2 TRBV5-1 CASSLGLAGNQNTGELFF TGCGCCAGCAGCCTGGGACTAGCGGGAAATCAGAACACCGGGGAGCTGTTTTTT
- - TRBJ1-2 TRBV20-1 CSATRKGEASSF TGCAGTGCTACCCGAAAGGGGGAGGCTAGCTCCTTC
- - TRBJ1-3 TRBV20-1 CSARPPDWYSGNTIYF TGCAGTGCTAGACCACCGGACTGGTACTCTGGAAACACCATATATTTT
TRBD2 medium-sized TRBJ2-1 TRBV6-1 CASSSGTSGSDEQFF TGTGCCAGCAGTTCCGGGACTAGCGGGAGTGATGAGCAGTTCTTC
- medium-sized TRBJ2-7 TRBV6-1 CASSEEPRSYEQYF TGTGCCAGCAGTGAAGAGCCAAGGTCCTACGAGCAGTACTTC
- few TRBJ2-2 TRBV28 CASLKRGTGELFF TGTGCCAGCCTAAAAAGGGGCACCGGGGAGCTGTTTTTT
- few TRBJ2-1 TRBV6-1 CASSESPDTPYNEQFF TGTGCCAGCAGTGAAAGTCCCGATACGCCCTACAATGAGCAGTTCTTC
- medium-sized TRBJ2-1 TRBV10-3 CAISGEGGDNEQFF TGTGCCATCAGTGGAGAGGGGGGAGACAATGAGCAGTTCTTC
- - TRBJ1-5 TRBV6-1 CASSEWRGGQPQHF TGTGCCAGCAGTGAATGGAGGGGCGGTCAGCCCCAGCATTTT
- medium-sized TRBJ1-6 TRBV6-4 CASSDSLGFRGTPLHF TGTGCCAGCAGTGACTCGTTGGGGTTTAGAGGGACACCCCTCCACTTT
- - TRBJ1-2 TRBV20-1 CSASLGNGYTF TGCAGTGCTAGTTTGGGGAATGGCTACACCTTC
TRBD1 many TRBJ2-1 TRBV6-4 CASSLQGLGGNEQFF TGTGCCAGCAGTCTACAGGGGCTAGGGGGCAATGAGCAGTTCTTC
- few TRBJ1-5 TRBV28 CASSFTGPDSNQPQHF TGTGCCAGCAGTTTCACCGGACCTGATAGCAATCAGCCCCAGCATTTT